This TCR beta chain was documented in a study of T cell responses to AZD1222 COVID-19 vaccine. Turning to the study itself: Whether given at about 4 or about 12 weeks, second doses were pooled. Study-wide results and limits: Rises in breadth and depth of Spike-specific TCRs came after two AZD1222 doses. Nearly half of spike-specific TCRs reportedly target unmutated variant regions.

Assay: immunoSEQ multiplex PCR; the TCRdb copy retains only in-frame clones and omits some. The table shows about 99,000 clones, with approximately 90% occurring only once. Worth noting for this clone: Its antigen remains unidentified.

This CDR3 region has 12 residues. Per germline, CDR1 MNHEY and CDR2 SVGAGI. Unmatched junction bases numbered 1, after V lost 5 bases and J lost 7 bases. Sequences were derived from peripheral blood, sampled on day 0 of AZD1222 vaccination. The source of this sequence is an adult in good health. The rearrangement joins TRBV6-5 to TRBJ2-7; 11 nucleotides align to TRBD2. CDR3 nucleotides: TGTGCCAGCAGTCGACTAGCGGGGGAGCAGTACGTC. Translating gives CASSRLAGEQYV.